These T cell receptor beta chains were read from a single sample in a study of shared clonotypes between healthy human individuals. TCRdb's table, derived via immunoSEQ multiplex PCR, lists solely in-frame clones and lacks some. The sample contains a few million clones, approximately 95% of which appear only once. The source material was naive CD4+ T cells from PBMCs. These receptors were taken from a man aged 18 to 29 in good health. Some clones in this sample may be carry-over from other donors' samples. The CDR3 runs from the conserved cysteine through the conserved F or W. The order of the fields is J gene, D gene, V gene, clone size, CDR3 DNA, CDR3 protein. A D gene is named only where the DNA matches it firmly. Rows give clone size only sometimes, using once, few, many, or a class for an expanded clone.

>TRBJ2-2|NA|TRBV5-1|NA
TGCGCCAGCAGCCCAAGCTCGGTTAGTAACACCGGGGAGCTGTTTTTT
CASSPSSVSNTGELFF
>TRBJ1-2|NA|TRBV5-6|NA
TGTGCCAGCAGCTTGGGTGGGTTACGGAACTATGGCTACACCTTC
CASSLGGLRNYGYTF
>TRBJ2-7|NA|TRBV11-2|NA
TGTGCCAGCAGACTACTTCGGGACACGAAGAACGAGCAGTACTTC
CASRLLRDTKNEQYF
>TRBJ1-4|TRBD1|TRBV6-5|few
TGTGCCAGCAGTTACTCGGGACAGGGCTATGAAAAACTGTTTTTT
CASSYSGQGYEKLFF
>TRBJ1-1|NA|TRBV4-3|NA
TGCGCCAGCAGCCAAGGAGCAGGCTCATTCGCTGAAGCTTTCTTT
CASSQGAGSFAEAFF
>TRBJ1-5|NA|TRBV19|NA
TGTGCCAGTACCCAAAGTGGGGGAAAGGGTGGCAATCAGCCCCAGCATTTT
CASTQSGGKGGNQPQHF
>TRBJ1-5|NA|TRBV28|NA
TGTGCCACCGGTGGGTTCGCTAGTCAGCCCCAGCATTTT
CATGGFASQPQHF
>TRBJ1-1|NA|TRBV6-5|NA
TGTGCCAGCCGCTATTTAGGGGGAACTGAAGCTTTCTTT
CASRYLGGTEAFF
>TRBJ1-5|NA|TRBV25-1|once
TGTGCCAGCAGCCTAGAGGGGCGTGCGCAGCCCCAGCATTTT
CASSLEGRAQPQHF
>TRBJ2-7|NA|TRBV28|NA
TGTGCCAGCAGTTTTGGCTCCTACGAGCAGTACTTC
CASSFGSYEQYF
>TRBJ2-7|TRBD2|TRBV5-4|NA
TGTGCCAGTAGCTTGCAAGCGGGAGTAACCGAGCAGTACTTC
CASSLQAGVTEQYF
>TRBJ2-2|TRBD1|TRBV11-2|NA
TGTGCCAGCAGCTTAGTCCAGGGGGAAGACACCGGGGAGCTGTTTTTT
CASSLVQGEDTGELFF
>TRBJ1-5|TRBD1|TRBV5-8|NA
TGTGCCAGCAGCTTGGATAGGGGGCCCGGGCCCCAGCATTTT
CASSLDRGPGPQHF
>TRBJ1-1|NA|TRBV10-1|NA
TGCGCCAGCATACCCAGGATCTTGAACACTGAAGCTTTCTTT
CASIPRILNTEAFF
>TRBJ1-1|NA|TRBV14|NA
TGTGCCAGCAGCGCTAACATGAACACTGAAGCTTTCTTT
CASSANMNTEAFF
>TRBJ1-2|NA|TRBV5-1|NA
TGCGCCAGCAGCTTGGATGGCCCTCCCACAGGGATCGGCTACACCTTC
CASSLDGPPTGIGYTF
>TRBJ2-1|NA|TRBV7-9|once
TGTGCCAGCAGCTTCGGCGGGCCTGCCCTTCACAATGAGCAGTTCTTC
CASSFGGPALHNEQFF
>TRBJ1-2|NA|TRBV5-6|NA
TGTGCCAGCAGCTTTAGTAGGGCGGTCTATGGCTACACCTTC
CASSFSRAVYGYTF
>TRBJ1-5|NA|TRBV28|few
TGTGCCAGCAGCCCCGGGGGCCGAGGCAATCAGCCCCAGCATTTT
CASSPGGRGNQPQHF
>TRBJ2-1|NA|TRBV29-1|NA
TGCAGCGTCGGCACTGGTGATGAGCAGTTCTTC
CSVGTGDEQFF
>TRBJ2-7|NA|TRBV5-4|NA
TGTGCCAGCAGCTTGGCGCTAGGGAATTACGAGCAGTACTTC
CASSLALGNYEQYF
>TRBJ2-7|NA|TRBV7-3|NA
TGTGCCAGCAGCCGCGACACCTACGAGCAGTACTTC
CASSRDTYEQYF
>TRBJ2-6|NA|TRBV30|NA
TGTGCCTGGAGTGTACGTGCGACTGGGGCCAACGTCCTGACTTTC
CAWSVRATGANVLTF
>TRBJ1-2|NA|TRBV7-6|NA
TGTGCCAGCAGCTTAGGGGGGCAGCACTATGGCTACACCTTC
CASSLGGQHYGYTF
>TRBJ2-5|NA|TRBV2|NA
TGTGCCAGCAGTAGGACGCCCCAAGAGACCCAGTACTTC
CASSRTPQETQYF
>TRBJ1-4|NA|TRBV6-1|NA
TGTGCCAGCAGTGAAGCGCTGGAAAAACTGTTTTTT
CASSEALEKLFF
>TRBJ2-7|NA|TRBV27|NA
TGTGCCAGCAGTCGGACCCTCTCCGAATTCTACGAGCAGTACTTC
CASSRTLSEFYEQYF
>TRBJ2-1|TRBD2|TRBV7-9|NA
TGTGCCAGTAGCGGGAACTACAATGAGCAGTTCTTC
CASSGNYNEQFF
>TRBJ1-2|TRBD1|TRBV18|NA
TGTGCCAGCGGGGACAGGGGCGCATATGGCTACACCTTC
CASGDRGAYGYTF
>TRBJ1-1|NA|TRBV5-1|NA
TGCGCCAGCAGGGAGATGAGGACGGGGGGTGAAGCTTTCTTT
CASREMRTGGEAFF
>TRBJ2-7|NA|TRBV6-5|NA
TGTGCCAGCAGTTACTCCAGGGTGGGGGAGCAGTACTTC
CASSYSRVGEQYF
>TRBJ1-3|NA|TRBV28|NA
TGTGCCAGCCTGTGGGGGGAAGGAAACACCATATATTTT
CASLWGEGNTIYF
>TRBJ2-3|TRBD2|TRBV5-4|NA
TGTGCCAGCAGCTCCTGGACTAGCGGGATATCAGATACGCAGTATTTT
CASSSWTSGISDTQYF
>TRBJ2-2|NA|TRBV18|NA
TGTGCCAGCTCAGCAAACTTGATGGGGTCTGGCGGGGAGCTGTTTTTT
CASSANLMGSGGELFF
>TRBJ2-4|NA|TRBV30|NA
TGTGCCTGGGAGGGACAACTTGGAAACATTCAGTACTTC
CAWEGQLGNIQYF
>TRBJ1-5|NA|TRBV27|NA
TGTGCCAGCAGTTTACGGGCAGGGAGGGAAATGTGGAATCAGCCCCAGCATTTT
CASSLRAGREMWNQPQHF
>TRBJ1-2|TRBD1|TRBV7-2|NA
TGTGCCAGCAGTCGGGGGGGGACAGAGAATGGCTACACCTTC
CASSRGGTENGYTF
>TRBJ1-2|NA|TRBV4-3|NA
TGCGCCAGCAGCCAAGTCCAGGGAAGAGGGTATGGCTACACCTTC
CASSQVQGRGYGYTF
>TRBJ2-1|NA|TRBV7-8|NA
TGTGCCAGCAGCTGGGAGAGGCGACGGGGCTCCTACAATGAGCAGTTCTTC
CASSWERRRGSYNEQFF
>TRBJ1-4|NA|TRBV5-1|NA
TGCGCCAGCAGCTTCGGTAGGGCCTCCCTTAATGAAAAACTGTTTTTT
CASSFGRASLNEKLFF
>TRBJ2-3|NA|TRBV28|NA
TGTGCCAGCAGTTCCCGGGGTGAGCGCACAGATACGCAGTATTTT
CASSSRGERTDTQYF
>TRBJ2-2|TRBD2|TRBV7-2|once
TGTGCCAGCAGCCCCCGCGAGCGGGGGTGGAACACCGGGGAGCTGTTTTTT
CASSPRERGWNTGELFF
>TRBJ2-7|TRBD2|TRBV12-5|NA
TGTGCTAGTGGTTTGAACCTAGCGGGAGTGGGGCGGGGCGAGCAGTACTTC
CASGLNLAGVGRGEQYF
>TRBJ2-5|NA|TRBV5-1|NA
TGCGCCAGCAGCTCAGGACGTAACGCCGGAGAGACCCAGTACTTC
CASSSGRNAGETQYF
>TRBJ1-2|TRBD1|TRBV5-6|NA
TGTGCCAGCAGCTTGGGGGACAGGGACTATGGCTACACCTTC
CASSLGDRDYGYTF
>TRBJ2-1|TRBD2|TRBV9|once
TGTGCCAGCAGCTTAGACCCTAGCGGGAGAAATGAGCAGTTCTTC
CASSLDPSGRNEQFF